Shown below are 26 T cell receptor beta chains from a single sample sequenced in a study of OX40 agonist ivuxolimab in advanced cancers. Here immunoSEQ multiplex PCR was the method, and the copy in TCRdb shows in-frame clones only, minus some. The sample has 55,000 to 75,000 clones, approximately 80% seen once. The sample here was CD4+ or CD8+ T cells sorted from blood, taken in a trial of the OX40 agonist ivuxolimab. All receptors derive from an adult with an advanced solid tumor such as melanoma, head and neck, liver or kidney cancer.

As to this clone: Other DNA variants within this sample encode the same CDR3. V and J are TRBV7-2 and TRBJ2-1; D is unresolved. Germline-derived CDR1 and CDR2 are SGHTA and FQGNSA. Trimming removed 4 bases at V and 7 bases at J, with 8 bases between. CDR3 size: 12 residues. CDR3 coding DNA: TGTGCCAGCAGCTGGGTTACAAATGAGCAGTTCTTC. This translates into CASSWVTNEQFF.

V is TRBV18 and J is TRBJ2-2; the match to TRBD1 covers 7 bases. The CDR3 has 15 amino acids. CDR1 is KGHSH, CDR2 LQKENI, per germline. Germline trimming cut 6 bases from V and 8 bases from J; bases unmatched to any gene: 12. The CDR3 region has the DNA TGTGCCAGCTCCATCCGGGACAGAACTAGGGGGGAGCTGTTTTTT. Amino acids: CASSIRDRTRGELFF. The full variable domain, with the rest looked up from reference TRBV18 and TRBJ2-2, is NAGVMQNPRHLVRRRGQEARLRCSPMKGHSHVYWYRQLPEEGLKFMVYLQKENIIDESGMPKERFSAEFPKEGPSILRIQQVVRGDSAAYFCASSIRDRTRGELFFGEGSRLTVL.

V and J are TRBV28 and TRBJ1-3; D is uncertain. The ends were cut back, 4 bases at V and 0 bases at J, with 1 base in the middle. Per the germline V gene, CDR1 is MDHEN and CDR2 is SYDVKM. The CDR3 totals 12 residues. CDR3 coding DNA: TGTGCCAGCAGTTACTCTGGAAACACCATATATTTT. Translated: CASSYSGNTIYF.

This clone was counted only a few times. CDR3 DNA: TGCGCCAGCAGCCTCCACTCTCCTAGGGCTGGAAACACCATATATTTT. This sequence encodes CASSLHSPRAGNTIYF. V and J are TRBV4-3 and TRBJ1-3; D unresolved. The germline V and J ends were trimmed by 4 bases and 2 bases, with 15 bases remaining between them. Germline CDR1 and CDR2: LGHNA and YSLEER. The CDR3 is 16 amino acids.

This clone was found a few times. The rearrangement links TRBV5-5 to TRBJ1-2; D is ambiguous. Germline V CDR1 and CDR2: SGHKS, YYEKEE (reference sequence). The CDR3 spans 14 residues. Trimming removed 4 bases from V and 2 bases from J, with 12 bases in between. The CDR3 DNA follows: TGTGCCAGCAGCCCTCAGATTGGAAACTATGGCTACACCTTC. As protein: CASSPQIGNYGYTF.

This chain's CDR3 is CASSLRWRGSSYNEQFF. The CDR3 nucleotides read TGTGCCAGCAGCTTAAGGTGGCGGGGGAGCTCCTACAATGAGCAGTTCTTC. The chain has TRBV13 and TRBJ2-1; TRBD2 aligns across 7 bases. V lost 2 bases, J lost 0 bases, and 7 bases stayed unmatched. Germline assignment: CDR1 PRHDT and CDR2 FYEKMQ (reference sequence). This CDR3 has 17 amino acids.

A single count supports this clone. The rearrangement joins TRBV11-1 to TRBJ2-5; possibly TRBD1 for D (5 bases). Per germline, CDR1 SGHAT and CDR2 FQDESV (reference sequence). This CDR3 spans 14 amino acids. Trimming took off 5 bases at V and 5 bases at J, with 15 bases between the two ends. CDR3 nucleotides: TGTGCCAGCAGCAGGGGCCGGACAAGCGAGACCCAGTACTTC. Residues: CASSRGRTSETQYF.

This sequence joins TRBV19 and TRBJ2-6, with D unclear. This CDR3 is 14 amino acids long. In germline, CDR1 is LNHDA, CDR2 SQIVND (reference sequence). V was cut by 6 bases and J by 0 bases, with 6 bases left in between. The chain's CDR3 is CASSPGSGANVLTF. The CDR3 nucleotides are TGTGCCAGTAGCCCCGGCTCTGGGGCCAACGTCCTGACTTTC.

This clone was seen a single time. The rearrangement links TRBV6-4 to TRBJ2-7; D unresolved. This CDR3 spans 16 amino acids. The germline V and J ends were trimmed by 4 bases and 7 bases, with 23 bases remaining between them. Looked up from germline, CDR1 is MRHNA and CDR2 is SNTAGT. The CDR3 coding sequence is TGTGCCAGCAGTGCAACCCCCAACCCGTCTCTCAGGGAGCAGTACTTC. Translation gives CASSATPNPSLREQYF.

The chain joins TRBV7-2 to TRBJ1-1; D unresolved. CDR1 is SGHTA and CDR2 is FQGNSA in the germline V gene. V lost 8 bases, J lost 4 bases, and 17 bases lay in between. The CDR3 is made up of 14 amino acids. CDR3 protein: CASAPRDLGTEAFF. In DNA form, the CDR3 reads TGTGCCAGCGCCCCCCGGGATCTGGGCACTGAAGCTTTCTTT.

The chain is built from TRBV11-2 and TRBJ2-7, with D perhaps matching TRBD1 (5 bases). V lost 5 bases and J 4 bases, leaving 6 bases between the germline ends. Looked up from germline, CDR1 is SGHAT and CDR2 is FQNNGV. This CDR3 region has 11 residues. The CDR3 nucleotides are TGTGCCAGCAGCGGACAATACGAGCAGTACTTC. This encodes CASSGQYEQYF.

The sample holds a few counts of this clone. This chain links TRBV5-1 with TRBJ1-4; possibly TRBD1 for D (6 bases). V lost 4 bases, J lost 3 bases, and 10 bases lay in between. The CDR3 spans 14 residues. The germline V gene encodes CDR1 SGHRS and CDR2 YFSETQ. CDR3: CASSPDSSNEKLFF. The DNA for the CDR3 is TGCGCCAGCAGCCCGGACAGTTCTAATGAAAAACTGTTTTTT.

The rearrangement joins TRBV7-2 to TRBJ2-3; D is perhaps TRBD1 or TRBD2 (5 bases each). Trimming cost V 6 bases and J 4 bases, with 14 bases left between them. The CDR3 extends over 14 amino acids. The germline V gene encodes CDR1 SGHTA and CDR2 FQGNSA. This chain's CDR3 is CASSRGSFSDTQYF. The CDR3 region has the DNA TGTGCCAGCAGTCGGGGCAGCTTTTCAGATACGCAGTATTTT.

CDR3 DNA: TGTGCCAGCAGTAACATTGGCGCCTACGAGCAGTACTTC. It codes for CASSNIGAYEQYF. The chain recombines TRBV6-5 with TRBJ2-7; the D is unclear. The germline V and J ends were trimmed by 5 bases and 2 bases, with 10 bases remaining between them. There are 13 residues in the CDR3. Germline-derived CDR1 and CDR2 are MNHEY and SVGAGI.

This rearrangement joins TRBV5-1 to TRBJ1-3; the D is unclear. The germline V gene has CDR1 SGHRS and CDR2 YFSETQ. Trimming left V 3 bases short and J 4 bases short, with 8 bases between. The CDR3 sequence is 13 residues long. Here the CDR3 reads CASSSWAGNTIYF. The CDR3 nucleotides are TGCGCCAGCAGCTCGTGGGCCGGAAACACCATATATTTT.

The sample holds one count of this clone. The chain employs TRBV4-3 and TRBJ1-2; D unclear. The ends were cut back, 0 bases at V and 2 bases at J, with 10 bases in the middle. Germline CDR1 LGHNA, CDR2 YSLEER. This CDR3 is built from 15 residues. The CDR3 region is CASSQDPGSNYGYTF. The CDR3 DNA follows: TGCGCCAGCAGCCAAGATCCAGGCTCGAACTATGGCTACACCTTC.

The V gene is TRBV29-1, the J gene TRBJ2-5; TRBD2 agrees at 7 bases. CDR1 SQVTM and CDR2 ANQGSEA come from the germline V gene. V trimming: 7 bases; J trimming: 3 bases; junction bases outside the gene matches: 11. CDR3 length: 14 amino acids. CDR3 in amino acids: CSAVRGAGKETQYF. For the CDR3, the DNA is TGCAGCGCCGTCCGGGGAGCGGGGAAAGAGACCCAGTACTTC.

The genes are TRBV7-2 and TRBJ2-7; 7 bases map to TRBD2. The CDR3 is 14 amino acids. Losses at the gene ends were 1 base for V and 4 bases for J; bases not matched to a gene: 4. CDR1 and CDR2 (germline): SGHTA, FQGNSA. This CDR3 reads CASSLGLAVYEQYF. CDR3 coding DNA: TGTGCCAGCAGCTTAGGGCTAGCGGTATACGAGCAGTACTTC.

V gene TRBV7-2 combines with J gene TRBJ1-1; no clear D. Germline values: CDR1 SGHTA, CDR2 FQGNSA. CDR3 size: 13 residues. Trimming stripped 4 bases from V and 5 bases from J, with 11 bases between. The CDR3 is CASSWMDGTEAFF. The DNA for the CDR3 is TGTGCCAGCAGCTGGATGGACGGAACTGAAGCTTTCTTT.

The chain employs TRBV15 and TRBJ1-1; D gene uncertain. The V gene lost 0 bases and the J gene lost 1 base, with 6 bases spanning the gap. Germline loops: CDR1 LNHNV, CDR2 YYDKDF (reference sequence). This CDR3 comprises 14 residues. CDR3 sequence: CATSRDYGNTEAFF. The CDR3 region has the DNA TGTGCCACCAGCAGAGATTACGGGAACACTGAAGCTTTCTTT.

This clone was seen only a few times. This chain uses TRBV7-9 with TRBJ1-5; D possibly corresponds to TRBD1 (6 bases). CDR1 SEHNR and CDR2 FQNEAQ come from the germline V gene (reference sequence). The CDR3 length is 18 residues. Trimming removed 4 bases from V and 4 bases from J, with 23 bases in between. The CDR3 DNA sequence: TGTGCCAGCAGCTCTACCCGCGTCTCGGGGGCGCGAAATCAGCCCCAGCATTTT. Amino acid sequence: CASSSTRVSGARNQPQHF.

The chain joins TRBV4-3 to TRBJ2-7; 8 bases map to TRBD1. This CDR3 comprises 16 residues. CDR1 and CDR2 from the germline V gene are LGHNA and YSLEER. The junction had 10 bases not matched to a gene; V was cut back by 2 bases and J by 4 bases. The CDR3 loop reads CASSQTRQGLIYEQYF. The DNA for the CDR3 is TGCGCCAGCAGCCAAACACGACAGGGGCTAATATACGAGCAGTACTTC.

This chain links TRBV14 with TRBJ1-2; D is unresolved. CDR1 SGHDN and CDR2 FVKESK come from the germline V gene. V dropped 8 bases and J dropped 0 bases, with 13 bases sitting between them. The CDR3 contains 14 residues. The CDR3 here is CASSPGVANYGYTF. CDR3 nucleotide sequence: TGTGCCAGCTCCCCTGGAGTAGCTAACTATGGCTACACCTTC. Full variable domain (rest looked up from reference TRBV14 and TRBJ1-2): EAGVTQFPSHSVIEKGQTVTLRCDPISGHDNLYWYRRVMGKEIKFLLHFVKESKQDESGMPNNRFLAERTGGTYSTLKVQPAELEDSGVYFCASSPGVANYGYTFGSGTRLTVV.

The count of this clone is one. The chain uses TRBV10-1 and TRBJ2-3; TRBD2 agrees at 13 bases. The V gene end was trimmed by 3 bases and the J gene end by 3 bases; junction bases not matched to a gene: 6. Germline lookup yields CDR1 WNHNN and CDR2 SYGVQD (reference sequence). The CDR3 sequence is 17 residues long. The CDR3 DNA follows: TGCGCCAGCAGTGACAACGGACTAGCGGGGGCAACAGATACGCAGTATTTT. Amino acids: CASSDNGLAGATDTQYF.

The sample holds a few counts of this clone. The chain has TRBV6-1 and TRBJ2-7; 8 positions match TRBD1. Per germline, CDR1 MNHNS and CDR2 SASEGT. Unmatched junction bases numbered 5, after V lost 0 bases and J lost 4 bases. This CDR3 is built from 15 residues. The CDR3 spells CASSEAFGQGYEQYF. CDR3 in DNA: TGTGCCAGCAGTGAAGCCTTCGGACAGGGATACGAGCAGTACTTC.

In the case of this clone: One end of the junction fails to match germline, which may point to a read error. V is TRBV7-7 and J is TRBJ2-2; a possible D gene is TRBD1 (6 bases). The CDR3 consists of 15 residues. Germline lookup yields CDR1 SSHAT and CDR2 FNYEAQ (reference sequence). This CDR3 reads CASSLAQGGGGELFF. The DNA for the CDR3 is TGTGCTAGCAGCTTAGCACAGGGTGGTGGCGGGGAGCTGTTTTTT. Full variable domain (missing parts from reference TRBV7-7 and TRBJ2-2): GAGVSQSPRYKVTKRGQDVTLRCDPISSHATLYWYQQALGQGPEFLTYFNYEAQPDKSGLPSDRFSAERPEGSISTLTIQRTEQRDSAMYRCASSLAQGGGGELFFGEGSRLTVL.